These 31 T cell receptor beta chains were sequenced from one sample in a study of blood T cell repertoires in COVID-19. Some clones are missing from TCRdb's copy, which holds only in-frame ones; the method was immunoSEQ multiplex PCR. In the table there are 250,000 to 350,000 clones, approximately 90% of which are singletons. The sample taken for sequencing was peripheral blood. These receptors all come from a woman in her forties or fifties with COVID-19, enrolled during active disease.

The V gene is TRBV9, the J gene TRBJ1-3, with 7 bases that match TRBD1. Trimming cost V 1 base and J 7 bases; bases outside gene matches: 8. Looked up from germline, CDR1 is SGDLS and CDR2 is YYNGEE. The CDR3 length is 15 residues. DNA for the CDR3: TGTGCCAGCAGCGTAACGGCAGGGGGAGGTAACACCATATATTTT. Protein sequence: CASSVTAGGGNTIYF.

The chain joins TRBV7-9 to TRBJ2-4, with 12 bases fitting TRBD1. The germline V gene has CDR1 SEHNR and CDR2 FQNEAQ (reference sequence). V shed 5 bases, J shed 5 bases, and the junction held 4 bases outside the gene matches. This CDR3 has 15 amino acids. The CDR3 loop is CASSRDRGRENIQYF. DNA of the CDR3: TGTGCCAGCAGCCGGGACAGGGGGCGTGAAAACATTCAGTACTTC.

This clone was recorded only once. The J gene is TRBJ2-2, the V gene TRBV5-6, with TRBD1 as a possible D gene (5 bases). Germline V gene lookup returns CDR1 SGHDT and CDR2 YYEEEE. This CDR3 region has 16 residues. V gave up 1 base and J gave up 5 bases, with 15 bases separating them. The CDR3 sequence is CASSLRETRATGELFF. The DNA for the CDR3 is TGTGCCAGCAGCTTGAGGGAAACCAGGGCTACCGGGGAGCTGTTTTTT.

This chain joins TRBV6-2 or TRBV6-3 and TRBJ2-5; 10 nucleotides align to TRBD2. V lost 2 bases to trimming and J lost 3 bases; unmatched junction nucleotides: 9. The CDR3 length is 17 residues. Germline values: CDR1 MNHEY, CDR2 SVGEGT. Written as DNA, the CDR3 is TGTGCCAGCAGTTACATCCTAAGCGGGAGGGATAAAGAGACCCAGTACTTC. Translating gives CASSYILSGRDKETQYF.

The V call is TRBV2, the J call TRBJ1-5, with unresolved D. Trimming cost V 3 bases and J 4 bases, with 10 bases left between them. This CDR3 has 14 amino acids. The germline V gene has CDR1 SNHLY and CDR2 FYNNEI. The CDR3 loop is CASSDVDTNQPQHF. CDR3 nucleotides: TGTGCCAGCAGTGACGTCGACACAAATCAGCCCCAGCATTTT.

The V call is TRBV28, the J call TRBJ1-2, with D maybe TRBD1 (6 bases). Per germline, CDR1 MDHEN and CDR2 SYDVKM. The CDR3 runs 15 residues. V was trimmed by 6 bases and J by 8 bases, leaving 22 bases between them. The CDR3 nucleotides are TGTGCCAGCAGGAAAATAGGGGGAAGTTCGAGGGGCTACACCTTC. Its protein is CASRKIGGSSRGYTF.

This rearrangement joins TRBV7-9 to TRBJ1-1; weak D call: TRBD1 (5 bases). V lost 3 bases to trimming and J lost 6 bases, with 8 bases between them. Germline V gene lookup returns CDR1 SEHNR and CDR2 FQNEAQ (reference sequence). CDR3 size: 12 residues. The CDR3 sequence is CASSFRGAEAFF. Here the CDR3 DNA reads TGTGCCAGCAGCTTTCGGGGGGCTGAAGCTTTCTTT.

The chain links TRBV4-3 to TRBJ1-1; 9 bases match TRBD1. The CDR3 sequence is 14 residues long. V gave up 4 bases and J gave up 4 bases; unmatched junction bases: 4. Germline CDR1 reads LGHNA; CDR2 reads YSLEER. This CDR3 is CASSLGTGFTEAFF. Written as DNA, the CDR3 is TGCGCCAGCAGCCTCGGGACAGGGTTCACTGAAGCTTTCTTT.

This chain joins TRBV5-5 and TRBJ2-7, with 7 positions matching TRBD2. CDR1 and CDR2 (germline): SGHKS, YYEKEE (reference sequence). The CDR3 spans 15 residues. J lost 0 bases, V lost 5 bases, and 8 bases had no gene match. The CDR3 region is CASSLSGTYSYEQYF. The CDR3 bases are TGTGCCAGCAGTTTGAGCGGGACCTACTCCTACGAGCAGTACTTC.

The V call is TRBV7-6, the J call TRBJ2-3, with 7 positions matching TRBD1. Germline values: CDR1 SGHVS, CDR2 FNYEAQ. The V segment lost 1 base and the J segment 7 bases; nucleotides outside the gene matches: 5. The CDR3 extends over 14 amino acids. CDR3 in amino acids: CASSLGGGANTQYF. The CDR3 nucleotides read TGTGCCAGCAGCTTAGGAGGGGGCGCGAATACGCAGTATTTT.

The chain uses TRBV4-1 and TRBJ2-1, with 8 bases lining up with TRBD1. The CDR3 spans 17 residues. From germline, CDR1 is MGHRA and CDR2 YSYEKL. V lost 1 base and J lost 7; bases outside the gene matches: 12. This CDR3 is CASSQVTTGQGRNEQFF. The CDR3 nucleotides read TGCGCCAGCAGCCAAGTTACTACCGGACAGGGCCGAAATGAGCAGTTCTTC.

The chain couples TRBV30 to TRBJ1-4; possibly TRBD1 for D (5 bases). With 0 bases removed from V and 8 bases from J, the gap between germline ends came to 16 bases. Germline values: CDR1 GTSNPN, CDR2 SVGIG (reference sequence). CDR3 length: 15 amino acids. CDR3 sequence: CAWSVLGRVGEKLFF. CDR3 sequence (DNA): TGTGCCTGGAGTGTATTGGGCAGGGTTGGGGAAAAACTGTTTTTT. The full variable domain, rest sourced from reference TRBV30 and TRBJ1-4, is SQTIHQWPATLVQPVGSPLSLECTVEGTSNPNLYWYRQAAGRGLQLLFYSVGIGQISSEVPQNLSASRPQDRQFILSSKKLLLSDSGFYLCAWSVLGRVGEKLFFGSGTQLSVL.

In the case of this clone: Within the sample, other DNA sequences also encode this same CDR3. The rearrangement joins TRBV7-2 to TRBJ2-7, with 7 bases aligning to TRBD2. CDR1 SGHTA and CDR2 FQGNSA come from the germline V gene. Trimming removed 9 bases from V and 6 bases from J; junction bases left unmatched: 8. There are 12 residues in the CDR3. As DNA, the CDR3 is TGTGCCAGTAGCCGACTAGCACGCGAGCAGTACTTC. It specifies CASSRLAREQYF.

The chain recombines TRBV6-2 or TRBV6-3 with TRBJ1-2, with TRBD1 matching 7 bases. With V trimmed by 6 bases and J by 4 bases, 8 bases remained unmatched. CDR1 and CDR2 from the germline V gene are MNHEY and SVGEGT. This CDR3 region has 14 residues. CDR3 bases: TGTGCCAGCAGCCGAGACGGGACAGCCTATGGCTACACCTTC. Its protein is CASSRDGTAYGYTF.

The chain has TRBV30 and TRBJ2-1; TRBD2 agrees at 8 bases. Looked up from germline, CDR1 is GTSNPN and CDR2 is SVGIG (reference sequence). The CDR3 loop spans 15 amino acids. Trimming at V came to 4 bases and at J to 6 bases, leaving 11 bases not matched to a gene. The CDR3 bases are TGTGCCTGGAATTCGGCGGGAGGTCCCGCCAATGAGCAGTTCTTC. As protein: CAWNSAGGPANEQFF.

The rearrangement joins TRBV10-1 to TRBJ2-7; 12 nucleotides agree with TRBD2. Germline lookup yields CDR1 WNHNN and CDR2 SYGVQD (reference sequence). The V gene end was trimmed by 5 bases and the J gene end by 1 base; junction bases not matched to a gene: 3. The CDR3 has 15 amino acids. CDR3 nucleotides: TGCGCCAGCAGTTCCGGACTAGCGGGATCCTACGAGCAGTACTTC. Encoded protein: CASSSGLAGSYEQYF.

This clone has only one observation. The chain employs TRBV7-2 and TRBJ2-7, with TRBD2 matching 14 bases. The CDR3 consists of 16 residues. V shed 5 bases, J shed 2 bases, and the junction held 5 bases outside the gene matches. The germline V gene encodes CDR1 SGHTA and CDR2 FQGNSA. The CDR3 nucleotides are TGTGCCAGCAGCCCACTGACTAGCGGGAGGGCCTACGAGCAGTACTTC. As protein: CASSPLTSGRAYEQYF.

In this sample, this clone turned up once. V usage is TRBV5-1 and J usage is TRBJ2-5; D ambiguous. Germline CDR1 and CDR2: SGHRS and YFSETQ. The CDR3 contains 14 residues. V was clipped by 0 bases and J by 4 bases, with 10 bases between them. CDR3 residues: CASSLGAGIETQYF. CDR3 nucleotide sequence: TGCGCCAGCAGCTTGGGGGCAGGTATAGAGACCCAGTACTTC.

The chain links TRBV3-1 (or the pseudogene TRBV3-2) to TRBJ1-5; 7 positions agree with TRBD1. Germline V lookup: CDR1 LGHDT, CDR2 YNNKEL (reference sequence). Unmatched junction bases numbered 6, after V lost 4 bases and J lost 3 bases. CDR3 length equals 15 residues. CDR3 residues: CASSPDRAHNQPQHF. In DNA, the CDR3 is TGTGCCAGCAGCCCCGACAGGGCCCACAATCAGCCCCAGCATTTT.

The chain employs TRBV7-3 and TRBJ2-2; possible D gene TRBD2, 5 bases. CDR1 is SGHTA and CDR2 is FQGTGA in the germline V gene. The CDR3 contains 12 residues. V lost 5 bases to trimming and J lost 6 bases, with 7 bases between them. For the CDR3, the DNA is TGTGCCAGCAGCCCGGACTCCGGGGAGCTGTTTTTT. It translates to CASSPDSGELFF.

The CDR3 sequence: CASSQDPLRNTGELFF. CDR3 nucleotide sequence: TGCGCCAGCAGCCAAGACCCCCTCAGGAACACCGGGGAGCTGTTTTTT. The chain has TRBV4-3 and TRBJ2-2; D uncertain. Per the germline V gene, CDR1 is LGHNA and CDR2 is YSLEER. V was shortened by 0 bases and J by 1 base, with 9 bases between the two germline ends. The CDR3 loop spans 16 amino acids.

In this sample, this clone turned up a few times. V and J are TRBV27 and TRBJ2-7, with 7 bases aligning to TRBD1. The CDR3 spans 14 residues. In germline, CDR1 is MNHEY, CDR2 SMNVEV (reference sequence). V shed 5 bases, J shed 4 bases, and the junction held 8 bases outside the gene matches. CDR3 region: CASSPGTEFYEQYF. The CDR3 DNA sequence: TGTGCCAGCAGTCCCGGGACAGAATTTTACGAGCAGTACTTC.

V and J are TRBV19 and TRBJ1-5; perhaps TRBD1 as D (5 bases). CDR1 LNHDA and CDR2 SQIVND come from the germline V gene (reference sequence). The CDR3 covers 15 residues. V was trimmed by 6 bases and J by 0 bases, leaving 12 bases between them. In nucleotides, the CDR3 is TGTGCCAGTAGATGGGGCAGTAATAGCAATCAGCCCCAGCATTTT. Amino acid sequence: CASRWGSNSNQPQHF.

V usage is TRBV5-1 and J usage is TRBJ1-3, with 9 bases identical to TRBD1. The CDR3 spans 16 residues. Germline assignment: CDR1 SGHRS and CDR2 YFSETQ. The J segment lost 3 bases and the V segment lost 0 bases, leaving 4 bases of the junction unmatched. CDR3 sequence (DNA): TGCGCCAGCAGCTTGGTACAGGGGGCTCTTGGAAACACCATATATTTT. It yields the protein CASSLVQGALGNTIYF. The variable domain in full, completed from reference TRBV5-1 and TRBJ1-3, reads KAGVTQTPRYLIKTRGQQVTLSCSPISGHRSVSWYQQTPGQGLQFLFEYFSETQRNKGNFPGRFSGRQFSNSRSEMNVSTLELGDSALYLCASSLVQGALGNTIYFGEGSWLTVV.

This chain joins TRBV30 and TRBJ2-7; D not certain. Germline V CDR1 and CDR2: GTSNPN, SVGIG (reference sequence). Between the trimmed V and J ends, which lost 2 bases and 0 bases, there was a span of 8 bases. The CDR3 runs to 13 residues. The CDR3 DNA sequence: TGTGCCTGGAGTACAGATTTCTCCTACGAGCAGTACTTC. Its translation is CAWSTDFSYEQYF.

V and J are TRBV6-6 and TRBJ2-3; 12 bases are a match to TRBD2. This CDR3 is built from 16 residues. The ends lost 6 bases at V and 3 bases at J; junction bases unmatched: 7. Germline CDR1 is MNHNY and CDR2 is SVGAGI (reference sequence). CDR3 residues: CASSPTSGRYTDTQYF. CDR3 in DNA: TGTGCCAGCAGCCCGACTAGCGGGAGATATACAGATACGCAGTATTTT.

CDR3 sequence reads: CASSPATSGSAGELFF. For the CDR3, the DNA is TGTGCCAGCAGCCCGGCGACTAGCGGGTCTGCCGGGGAGCTGTTTTTT. The J gene is TRBJ2-2, the V gene TRBV4-2; 10 bases are a match to TRBD2. The CDR3 totals 16 residues. Germline V lookup: CDR1 LGHNA, CDR2 YNFKEQ. Losses at the gene ends were 4 bases for V and 6 bases for J; bases not matched to a gene: 8.

This clone was detected a few times. V and J are TRBV7-9 and TRBJ1-4, with D uncertain. Germline V gene lookup returns CDR1 SEHNR and CDR2 FQNEAQ (reference sequence). The CDR3 sequence is 15 residues long. Trimming shortened V by 0 bases and J by 8 bases, and 13 bases separated the two germline ends. The CDR3 nucleotides read TGTGCCAGCAGCTTAGCGAGAACAGCCTGGGAAAAACTGTTTTTT. Residues: CASSLARTAWEKLFF.

The chain joins TRBV5-1 to TRBJ2-1; 7 bases line up with TRBD2. This CDR3 contains 15 residues. With V trimmed by 5 bases and J by 5 bases, 10 bases remained unmatched. Germline lookup yields CDR1 SGHRS and CDR2 YFSETQ. The DNA of the CDR3 is TGCGCCAGCAGTCCAAAAACTAGCGCCGACAATGAGCAGTTCTTC. Its protein product is CASSPKTSADNEQFF.

V usage is TRBV30 and J usage is TRBJ1-1; 8 nucleotides agree with TRBD1. After removal of 2 bases from V and 1 base from J, the junction contained 3 bases not matched to a gene. Germline V gene sequence: CDR1 GTSNPN, CDR2 SVGIG (reference sequence). This CDR3 spans 14 amino acids. The CDR3 sequence: CAWSRGQENTEAFF. The CDR3 nucleotides read TGTGCCTGGAGTAGGGGACAGGAGAACACTGAAGCTTTCTTT.

The chain recombines TRBV7-8 with TRBJ1-2; the match to TRBD1 covers 9 bases. Per germline, CDR1 SGHVS and CDR2 FQNEAQ. The J segment lost 2 bases and the V segment lost 5 bases, leaving 3 bases of the junction unmatched. The CDR3 sequence is 14 residues long. The CDR3, as DNA: TGTGCCAGCAGCAGGGACAGGGCGAACTATGGCTACACCTTC. Its protein is CASSRDRANYGYTF.